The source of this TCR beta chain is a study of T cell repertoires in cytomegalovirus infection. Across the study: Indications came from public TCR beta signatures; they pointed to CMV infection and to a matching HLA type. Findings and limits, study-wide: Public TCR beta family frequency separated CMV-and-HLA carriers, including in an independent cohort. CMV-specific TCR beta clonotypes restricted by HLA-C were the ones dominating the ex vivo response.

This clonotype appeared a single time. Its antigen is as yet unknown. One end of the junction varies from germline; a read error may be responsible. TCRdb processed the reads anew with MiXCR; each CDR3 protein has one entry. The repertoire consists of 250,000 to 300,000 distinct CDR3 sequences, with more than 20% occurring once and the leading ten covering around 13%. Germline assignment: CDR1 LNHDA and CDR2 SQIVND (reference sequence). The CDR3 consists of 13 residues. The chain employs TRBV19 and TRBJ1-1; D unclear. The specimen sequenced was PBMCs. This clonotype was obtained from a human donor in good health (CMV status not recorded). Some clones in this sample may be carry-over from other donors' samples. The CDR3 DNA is TGTGCCAGTAGTATCGTACAGATGACTGAAGCTATCTTT. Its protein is CASSIVQMTEAIF.